A single sample gave rise to the 29 T cell receptor beta chains below, sequenced in a study of shared clonotypes between healthy human individuals. Sequenced by immunoSEQ multiplex PCR; TCRdb stores in-frame clones only, minus some. The profile shows 1.4 million or so clones, approximately 98.5% of them singletons. The specimen was naive CD4+ T cells sorted from blood. As to subset: CD45RA+ positively selected. The receptor source for this set is a man between 25 and 39 years old in good health.

The V call is TRBV27, the J call TRBJ2-3, with TRBD2 identical over 10 bases. CDR1 is MNHEY, CDR2 SMNVEV, per germline (reference sequence). J gave up 0 bases and V 6 bases, and 9 bases lay outside the gene matches. The CDR3 covers 17 residues. The CDR3 DNA is TGTGCCAGCAGCCTAAGGGGACTAGCGATTAGCACAGATACGCAGTATTTT. Its protein product is CASSLRGLAISTDTQYF.

The rearrangement links TRBV4-3 to TRBJ2-2, with a tentative D call TRBD1 (6 bases). V lost 1 base and J lost 6, with 15 bases in between. CDR3 length equals 16 residues. The germline gives CDR1 LGHNA, CDR2 YSLEER. Here the CDR3 reads CASSQADSSGSGELFF. The CDR3 DNA reads TGCGCCAGCAGCCAAGCGGACAGTAGTGGTTCCGGGGAGCTGTTTTTT.

The V and J genes are TRBV11-2 and TRBJ1-1; TRBD1 agrees at 8 bases. The CDR3 totals 14 residues. Germline CDR1 is SGHAT and CDR2 is FQNNGV. The V gene end was trimmed by 5 bases and the J gene end by 2 bases; junction bases not matched to a gene: 4. The CDR3: CASSATGANTEAFF. As DNA, the CDR3 is TGTGCCAGCAGCGCGACAGGGGCTAACACTGAAGCTTTCTTT.

The rearrangement joins TRBV5-1 to TRBJ2-1; 7 bases are shared with TRBD1. There are 16 residues in the CDR3. The germline gives CDR1 SGHRS, CDR2 YFSETQ. V dropped 0 bases and J dropped 4; count of bases not matched to a gene: 7. CDR3 coding DNA: TGCGCCAGCAGCTTGGAGGACAGGATATCATACAATGAGCAGTTCTTC. Its protein is CASSLEDRISYNEQFF.

The gene calls are TRBV4-1 and TRBJ1-1; D uncertain. Germline V gene lookup returns CDR1 MGHRA and CDR2 YSYEKL. With 5 bases removed from V and 3 bases from J, the gap between germline ends came to 10 bases. The CDR3 length is 13 residues. The chain's CDR3 is CASSRDYDTEAFF. The CDR3 coding sequence is TGCGCCAGCAGCAGGGATTACGACACTGAAGCTTTCTTT.

The chain is built from TRBV6-1 and TRBJ1-5; D is perhaps TRBD1 (6 bases). The CDR3 extends over 14 amino acids. Trimming removed 7 bases at V and 4 bases at J, with 14 bases between. The germline gives CDR1 MNHNS, CDR2 SASEGT. CDR3 bases: TGTGCCAGCATCAAGACAGGCGCAAATCAGCCCCAGCATTTT. This codes for CASIKTGANQPQHF.

The V gene is TRBV28, the J gene TRBJ2-7; D call uncertain. V was cut by 2 bases and J by 2 bases, with 7 bases left in between. The CDR3 spans 13 residues. Germline V CDR1 and CDR2: MDHEN, SYDVKM. In DNA, the CDR3 is TGTGCCAGCAGTTTACAGAATCCCTACGAGCAGTACTTC. Translation gives CASSLQNPYEQYF.

This clone came up once. The sample carries other DNA sequences with the same CDR3. V is TRBV5-1 and J is TRBJ2-5; D ambiguous. The V gene's germline CDR1 is SGHRS and CDR2 YFSETQ. The CDR3 spans 13 residues. Trimming took off 2 bases at V and 3 bases at J, with 8 bases between the two ends. The CDR3 reads CASSFGQEETQYF. DNA for the CDR3: TGCGCCAGCAGCTTCGGGCAGGAAGAGACCCAGTACTTC.

The chain couples TRBV5-6 to TRBJ2-2, with unresolved D. V gave up 3 bases and J gave up 7 bases, with 10 bases separating them. The CDR3 extends over 13 amino acids. The germline gives CDR1 SGHDT, CDR2 YYEEEE. The CDR3 sequence is CASSSYFGGELFF. The CDR3 DNA reads as TGTGCCAGCAGCTCCTACTTTGGCGGGGAGCTGTTTTTT.

The chain links TRBV14 to TRBJ2-1; 13 bases map to TRBD2. The CDR3 totals 17 residues. CDR1 is SGHDN and CDR2 is FVKESK in the germline V gene. Losses at the gene ends were 0 bases for V and 5 bases for J; bases not matched to a gene: 4. CDR3 loop: CASSQDWTSGSHNEQFF. The CDR3 region has the DNA TGTGCCAGCAGCCAAGATTGGACTAGCGGGAGCCACAATGAGCAGTTCTTC.

This clone was found once. The genes are TRBV7-7 and TRBJ2-5, with a tentative D call TRBD2 (6 bases). From germline, CDR1 is SSHAT and CDR2 FNYEAQ (reference sequence). The CDR3 loop spans 14 amino acids. Trimming stripped 2 bases from V and 1 base from J, with 8 bases between. CDR3 sequence: CASSLRAGQETQYF. In DNA, the CDR3 is TGTGCCAGCAGCTTACGAGCGGGCCAAGAGACCCAGTACTTC. The whole variable domain, filled in from reference TRBV7-7 and TRBJ2-5, reads GAGVSQSPRYKVTKRGQDVTLRCDPISSHATLYWYQQALGQGPEFLTYFNYEAQPDKSGLPSDRFSAERPEGSISTLTIQRTEQRDSAMYRCASSLRAGQETQYFGPGTRLLVL.

This clone was recorded once. The rearrangement links TRBV9 to TRBJ2-7; D is possibly TRBD1 or TRBD2 (5 bases each). The CDR3 spans 14 residues. In germline, CDR1 is SGDLS, CDR2 YYNGEE. V was trimmed by 4 bases and J by 2 bases, leaving 13 bases between them. DNA of the CDR3: TGTGCCAGCAGCCTCGGGGCCGGTACCTACGAGCAGTACTTC. Translating gives CASSLGAGTYEQYF.

The rearrangement joins TRBV28 to TRBJ1-2, with a tentative D call TRBD1 (6 bases). The V gene lost 6 bases and the J gene lost 7 bases, with 15 bases spanning the gap. Germline values: CDR1 MDHEN, CDR2 SYDVKM. The CDR3 is 13 amino acids. CDR3 DNA sequence: TGTGCCAGCAGCCTTACAGGGAAGGTTGGCTACACCTTC. As protein: CASSLTGKVGYTF.

The chain recombines TRBV10-2 with TRBJ1-1; TRBD1 agrees at 9 bases. CDR1 WSHSY and CDR2 SAAADI come from the germline V gene. The ends lost 3 bases at V and 4 bases at J; junction bases unmatched: 3. There are 14 residues in the CDR3. This CDR3 reads CASSEQGAITEAFF. Here the CDR3 DNA reads TGCGCCAGCAGTGAACAGGGGGCAATCACTGAAGCTTTCTTT.

This chain joins TRBV29-1 and TRBJ2-5; TRBD1 matches 12 bases. With V trimmed by 3 bases and J by 5 bases, 10 bases remained unmatched. Germline CDR1 is SQVTM and CDR2 is ANQGSEA. The CDR3 runs 16 residues. The CDR3 is CSVEVPGTGGRETQYF. CDR3 coding DNA: TGCAGCGTTGAGGTTCCCGGGACAGGGGGCCGGGAGACCCAGTACTTC.

J is TRBJ1-2 and V is TRBV28, with 8 bases aligning to TRBD1. The CDR3 extends over 13 amino acids. Unmatched junction bases numbered 5, after V lost 7 bases and J lost 4 bases. CDR1 and CDR2 (germline): MDHEN, SYDVKM. This CDR3 is CASIAGGAYGYTF. CDR3 nucleotides: TGTGCCAGCATTGCAGGGGGCGCCTATGGCTACACCTTC.

The chain has TRBV29-1 and TRBJ1-1; D remains ambiguous. CDR3 length: 12 residues. Trimming took 3 bases from V and 6 from J, leaving 11 bases between them. Germline loops: CDR1 SQVTM, CDR2 ANQGSEA. The CDR3 region is CSVEVQRAEAFF. The CDR3 DNA reads as TGCAGCGTTGAGGTCCAGAGGGCTGAAGCTTTCTTT.

This clone was counted once. This chain connects TRBV4-1 to TRBJ1-4; D gene unclear. V dropped 0 bases and J dropped 4 bases, with 18 bases sitting between them. The CDR3 is made up of 18 amino acids. Per the germline V gene, CDR1 is MGHRA and CDR2 is YSYEKL. The CDR3 region is CASSQDLGGWRSNEKLFF. The DNA for the CDR3 is TGCGCCAGCAGCCAAGATCTAGGAGGGTGGAGGAGTAATGAAAAACTGTTTTTT.

J is TRBJ2-3 and V is TRBV5-1, with 7 positions matching TRBD1. Trimming cost V 3 bases and J 6 bases; bases outside gene matches: 13. The CDR3 loop spans 16 amino acids. Germline V gene sequence: CDR1 SGHRS, CDR2 YFSETQ. CDR3 DNA sequence: TGCGCCAGCAGCTCAGGGGACAGTACTGGGTGGGATACGCAGTATTTT. Amino acid sequence: CASSSGDSTGWDTQYF. The complete variable domain, with remaining parts taken from reference TRBV5-1 and TRBJ2-3, reads KAGVTQTPRYLIKTRGQQVTLSCSPISGHRSVSWYQQTPGQGLQFLFEYFSETQRNKGNFPGRFSGRQFSNSRSEMNVSTLELGDSALYLCASSSGDSTGWDTQYFGPGTRLTVL.

This clone was seen once. The rearrangement links TRBV6-1 to TRBJ2-5; TRBD2 is a possible D gene (6 bases). V lost 2 bases and J lost 4, with 11 bases in between. The V gene's germline CDR1 is MNHNS and CDR2 SASEGT. This CDR3 has 14 amino acids. This CDR3 is CASSEWGLRETQYF. CDR3 nucleotides: TGTGCCAGCAGTGAATGGGGACTCCGAGAGACCCAGTACTTC.

This chain uses TRBV7-2 with TRBJ2-5; D may be TRBD1 (6 bases). CDR3 size: 13 residues. Germline loops: CDR1 SGHTA, CDR2 FQGNSA. V was clipped by 0 bases and J by 6 bases, with 8 bases between them. The CDR3 DNA reads TGTGCCAGCAGCTTAGCACAGGGCCAGACCCAGTACTTC. It translates to CASSLAQGQTQYF.

The chain combines TRBV9 with TRBJ1-1; no clear D gene. The V and J ends lost 0 bases and 3 bases respectively, with 12 bases between them. This CDR3 region has 15 residues. Germline V CDR1 and CDR2: SGDLS, YYNGEE. The DNA for the CDR3 is TGTGCCAGCAGCGTAGGGGTAGCGATGGACACTGAAGCTTTCTTT. Translation: CASSVGVAMDTEAFF.

The chain recombines TRBV6-1 with TRBJ2-1, with 12 bases identical to TRBD2. The germline V gene encodes CDR1 MNHNS and CDR2 SASEGT. The CDR3 extends over 15 amino acids. The V gene end was trimmed by 5 bases and the J gene end by 7 bases; junction bases not matched to a gene: 6. CDR3 loop: CASSQRLAGGNEQFF. Written as DNA, the CDR3 is TGTGCCAGCAGTCAACGGCTAGCGGGGGGGAATGAGCAGTTCTTC.

This chain joins TRBV12-1 and TRBJ2-7; the table's D call, TRBD2, has no DNA check behind it. TRBV12-1 is assigned pseudogene status. The CDR3 spans 18 residues. CDR3 amino acids: CASSFASKREDWSYEQYF. The CDR3 bases are TGTGCCAGCAGCTTTGCGTCGAAGCGGGAGGACTGGTCCTACGAGCAGTACTTC.

The chain combines TRBV11-2 with TRBJ2-7; D call uncertain. The CDR3 runs to 15 residues. From germline, CDR1 is SGHAT and CDR2 FQNNGV. The V gene lost 8 bases and the J gene lost 7 bases, with 24 bases spanning the gap. CDR3 nucleotides: TGTGCCAGCGGAAAGATGGGGTTATTTCTGAGGGAGCAGTACTTC. It translates to CASGKMGLFLREQYF.

The gene calls are TRBV7-9 and TRBJ2-7; D not resolved. The CDR3 extends over 14 amino acids. Germline V gene lookup returns CDR1 SEHNR and CDR2 FQNEAQ (reference sequence). Trimming pared 4 bases from V and 6 bases from J, leaving 16 bases between. The CDR3 DNA sequence: TGTGCCAGCAGCTCTTGGCGTTCGAAGGTCGAGCAGTACTTC. It codes for CASSSWRSKVEQYF.

The chain has TRBV19 and TRBJ2-3, with D hard to call. The V end lost 4 bases, the J end lost 2 bases, and 7 bases lay between the germline ends. The CDR3 has 13 amino acids. Germline CDR1 reads LNHDA; CDR2 reads SQIVND (reference sequence). The CDR3 region has the DNA TGTGCCAGTAGTAGGCGATACACAGATACGCAGTATTTT. Translation gives CASSRRYTDTQYF.

V and J are TRBV5-1 and TRBJ1-4; 10 positions match TRBD1. Germline lookup yields CDR1 SGHRS and CDR2 YFSETQ. V shed 6 bases, J shed 7 bases, and the junction held 3 bases outside the gene matches. The CDR3 consists of 13 residues. DNA of the CDR3: TGCGCCAGCACCGGGACAGGGGTTGAAAAACTGTTTTTT. Protein sequence: CASTGTGVEKLFF.

CDR3 protein: CASSLAASGSPSYNEQFF. The DNA for the CDR3 is TGTGCCAGCAGCTTAGCCGCTAGCGGGAGCCCTTCCTACAATGAGCAGTTCTTC. The rearrangement joins TRBV11-3 to TRBJ2-1; TRBD2 agrees at 10 bases. CDR3 size: 18 residues. V lost 1 base and J lost 1; bases outside the gene matches: 7. Germline CDR1 and CDR2: SGHNT and YENEEA.